This T cell receptor beta chain is drawn from a study of blood T cell repertoires in COVID-19. On the study more broadly: Samples of COVID-19 (acute and convalescent) were obtained from the United States, Italy and Spain. PBMCs, B-cell-depleted T cells, or T cells provided the cDNA or gDNA that made up the material.

Per germline, CDR1 SGHAT and CDR2 FQNNGV. The CDR3 runs 15 residues. Trimming took 1 base from V and 3 from J; bases not matched to a gene: 5. Generated by immunoSEQ multiplex PCR, the TCRdb table keeps only in-frame clones and is missing some. The sample records 200,000 to 300,000 clones, over 70% being singletons. The sample consisted of peripheral blood. This clonotype was sampled from a woman in her thirties or forties who had recovered from COVID-19. V usage is TRBV11-2 and J usage is TRBJ2-7; TRBD1 aligns across 8 bases. As DNA, the CDR3 is TGTGCCAGCAGCTTAGCCCCAGGGGGCTTCTACGAGCAGTACTTC. It encodes CASSLAPGGFYEQYF.